This T cell receptor beta chain was found in a study of cytomegalovirus exposure and HLA in healthy donors. Broader study findings: Most TCR sequences were seen very rarely across donors, but some public TCRs occurred in many.

This CDR3 contains 15 residues. Germline V gene data show CDR1 as SGHNT and CDR2 as YENEEA. V dropped 1 base and J dropped 3 bases, with 7 bases sitting between them. The PCR had 60 Vbeta and 13 Jbeta primers. TCRdb's copy holds only in-frame clones and misses some; the assay was immunoSEQ multiplex PCR. The sample has about 190,000 clones; around 86% are singletons. Remarks on this clone: Its matching antigen is unknown.

Sequencing was performed on PBMCs. The origin of this receptor is a man aged 35-49 years in good health and CMV-seropositive. The rearrangement uses TRBV11-3 and TRBJ2-6; no clear D. The CDR3 reads CASSLGANGANVLTF. CDR3 DNA: TGTGCCAGCAGCTTAGGGGCTAATGGGGCCAACGTCCTGACTTTC.